This T cell receptor beta chain was sequenced for a study of cytomegalovirus exposure and HLA in healthy donors. Overall study: Unique TCRs from HLA-typed donors, around 79 million of them, were held in an early data release.

This CDR3 region has 16 residues. Germline V gives CDR1 SGHRS, CDR2 YFSETQ. Trimming took off 3 bases at V and 5 bases at J, with 20 bases between the two ends. Only a few counts were recorded for this clone. It was with 60 Vbeta and 13 Jbeta primers that the PCR ran. The assay was immunoSEQ multiplex PCR, and TCRdb's table has in-frame clones only and misses some. Of 150,000 to 200,000 clones detected, 9.5% to 15% appear once; the ten largest clones hold 7.8%. The receptor's source is a man aged 45 to 65 in good health and CMV-seropositive. The chain couples TRBV5-1 to TRBJ2-5, with a tentative D call TRBD2 (5 bases). The material sequenced was PBMCs. CDR3 sequence: CASSSGPAGSAETQYF. Written as DNA, the CDR3 is TGCGCCAGCAGCTCGGGCCCGGCGGGCTCAGCCGAGACCCAGTACTTC. Drawing the rest from reference TRBV5-1 and TRBJ2-5, the complete variable domain is KAGVTQTPRYLIKTRGQQVTLSCSPISGHRSVSWYQQTPGQGLQFLFEYFSETQRNKGNFPGRFSGRQFSNSRSEMNVSTLELGDSALYLCASSSGPAGSAETQYFGPGTRLLVL.